The rows below give T cell receptor beta chains drawn from one sample of a study of cytomegalovirus exposure and HLA in healthy donors. Clones were read by immunoSEQ multiplex PCR, and TCRdb kept only the in-frame ones, dropping some. In the table there are 150,000 to 250,000 clones, around three quarters of which are singletons. The specimen sequenced was PBMCs. These receptors all stem from a woman between 25 and 40 years old in good health and CMV-seropositive. The CDR3 runs from the conserved cysteine through the conserved F or W. Each record gives: J gene, V gene, clone size, D gene, CDR3 protein, CDR3 DNA. The D gene is left open where the match is weak. Rows give clone size only sometimes, using once, few, many, or a class for an expanded clone.

TRBJ2-6 | TRBV9 | - | TRBD2 | CASSPPTASGEPVLGANVLTF | TGTGCCAGCAGCCCACCGACGGCTAGCGGGGAGCCAGTTCTTGGGGCCAACGTCCTGACTTTC
TRBJ2-7 | TRBV27 | - | - | CASSSRGSSYEQYF | TGTGCCAGCAGTTCCCGCGGCAGCTCCTACGAGCAGTACTTC
TRBJ2-7 | TRBV27 | - | - | CASSLVFGDEQYF | TGTGCCAGCAGTTTAGTTTTTGGAGACGAGCAGTACTTC
TRBJ2-7 | TRBV11-2 | - | TRBD2 | CASSLGREGMQYF | TGTGCCAGCAGCTTGGGGCGGGAGGGGATGCAGTACTTC
TRBJ1-2 | TRBV9 | - | TRBD1 | CASSPNPDRGRHGYTF | TGTGCCAGCAGCCCGAACCCGGACAGGGGGAGACATGGCTACACCTTC
TRBJ1-1 | TRBV18 | once | - | CATGRGANTEAFF | TGTGCCACCGGGAGGGGAGCGAACACTGAAGCTTTCTTT
TRBJ1-6 | TRBV19 | - | TRBD1 | CAAGQGNSPLHF | TGTGCGGCGGGACAGGGGAATTCACCCCTCCACTTT
TRBJ2-1 | TRBV27 | - | - | CASSLTAGSYNEQFF | TGTGCCAGCAGTTTGACGGCGGGCTCCTACAATGAGCAGTTCTTC
TRBJ2-5 | TRBV5-8 | - | TRBD2 | CASRPGLAGGNQETQYF | TGTGCCAGCAGACCGGGACTAGCGGGGGGTAACCAAGAGACCCAGTACTTC
TRBJ2-6 | TRBV7-9 | - | - | CASSPVEGRLGANVLTF | TGTGCCAGCAGCCCCGTAGAGGGAAGATTAGGGGCCAACGTCCTGACTTTC
TRBJ1-4 | TRBV4-3 | - | TRBD1 | CASGDRDRGRGEKLFF | TGCGCCAGCGGGGACCGGGACAGGGGACGAGGTGAAAAACTGTTTTTT
TRBJ1-5 | TRBV7-9 | once | - | CASSSEDRPQHF | TGTGCCAGCAGCTCGGAGGACAGACCCCAGCATTTT
TRBJ2-1 | TRBV4-3 | - | - | CASSPGAGAGNEQFF | TGCGCCAGCAGCCCAGGGGCAGGGGCGGGCAATGAGCAGTTCTTC
TRBJ2-7 | TRBV27 | - | TRBD1 | CASSLTGSYEQYF | TGTGCCAGCAGTTTGACAGGGTCCTACGAGCAGTACTTC
TRBJ1-2 | TRBV6-6 | few | - | CASTPGEINYGYTF | TGTGCCAGTACCCCAGGGGAAATTAACTATGGCTACACCTTC
TRBJ2-7 | TRBV27 | - | TRBD1 | CASSSSVGQALYEQYF | TGTGCCAGCAGTAGTTCCGTGGGACAGGCCTTGTACGAGCAGTACTTC
TRBJ1-2 | TRBV29-1 | - | - | CSVRGGLDGYTF | TGCAGCGTTCGGGGGGGGCTAGATGGCTACACCTTC
TRBJ2-5 | TRBV5-4 | - | TRBD1 | CASSSGQGIRETQYF | TGTGCCAGCAGCTCAGGACAGGGGATAAGAGAGACCCAGTACTTC
TRBJ2-2 | TRBV6-4 | - | TRBD1 | CASSDRQGPTGELFF | TGTGCCAGCAGTGACAGACAGGGACCCACCGGGGAGCTGTTTTTT
TRBJ2-2 | TRBV23-1 | once | TRBD1 | CASSQPGTGTNTGELFF | TGCGCCAGCAGTCAACCCGGGACAGGGACGAACACCGGGGAGCTGTTTTTT
TRBJ2-7 | TRBV9 | - | TRBD2 | CASSVGGGGSYEQYF | TGTGCCAGCAGCGTAGGGGGAGGCGGGAGTTACGAGCAGTACTTC
TRBJ2-2 | TRBV6-5 | - | - | CASQGNTNTGELFF | TGTGCCTCCCAGGGCAACACGAACACCGGGGAGCTGTTTTTT
TRBJ1-1 | TRBV15 | - | - | CATSRAGVNTEAFF | TGTGCCACCAGCAGAGCCGGGGTTAACACTGAAGCTTTCTTT
TRBJ1-2 | TRBV7-9 | - | TRBD1 | CASSPGQNAYGYTF | TGTGCCAGCAGCCCGGGACAGAACGCCTATGGCTACACCTTC
TRBJ1-5 | TRBV4-1 | - | - | CASSEGRDHSNQPQHF | TGCGCCAGCAGCGAAGGGAGGGACCATAGCAATCAGCCCCAGCATTTT
TRBJ1-2 | TRBV4-3 | - | TRBD1 | CASSQDRRGLGYTF | TGCGCCAGCAGCCAAGACCGCAGGGGGCTAGGCTACACCTTC
TRBJ2-2 | TRBV4-1 | few | TRBD2 | CASSYSGANTGELFF | TGCGCCAGCAGCTATAGCGGGGCTAACACCGGGGAGCTGTTTTTT
TRBJ1-1 | TRBV7-9 | - | - | CASSFFAGMNTEAFF | TGTGCCAGCAGCTTTTTTGCAGGGATGAACACTGAAGCTTTCTTT
TRBJ2-1 | TRBV2 | - | - | CASSEDRVSGRTNEQFF | TGTGCCAGCAGTGAAGATCGAGTTTCTGGCAGGACAAATGAGCAGTTCTTC
TRBJ1-5 | TRBV7-8 | - | - | CASSSDRNQPQHF | TGTGCCAGCAGCTCAGACAGGAATCAGCCCCAGCATTTT
TRBJ2-6 | TRBV11-3 | few | TRBD1 | CASSLGTGDGANVLTF | TGTGCCAGCAGCTTGGGGACAGGGGACGGGGCCAACGTCCTGACTTTC
TRBJ1-5 | TRBV10-2 | - | - | CASSQFSGRANQPQHF | TGCGCCAGCAGTCAATTCAGCGGGAGGGCCAATCAGCCCCAGCATTTT
TRBJ2-1 | TRBV7-9 | - | - | CASSLAQLGPYNEQFF | TGTGCCAGCAGCTTAGCGCAGCTAGGCCCCTACAATGAGCAGTTCTTC
TRBJ2-3 | TRBV5-1 | - | - | CASSLAGPPDTQYF | TGCGCCAGCAGCTTGGCAGGTCCCCCAGATACGCAGTATTTT
TRBJ2-1 | TRBV10-3 | - | - | CAISDGTRSRYNEQFF | TGTGCCATCAGTGATGGAACTAGATCCCGCTACAATGAGCAGTTCTTC
TRBJ2-1 | TRBV2 | - | - | CASRTLVSEQFF | TGTGCCAGCAGGACCCTAGTCAGTGAGCAGTTCTTC
TRBJ2-1 | TRBV13 | - | TRBD2 | CASSLGLAGGGEQFF | TGTGCCAGCAGCTTAGGACTAGCGGGAGGGGGTGAGCAGTTCTTC
TRBJ2-5 | TRBV5-1 | - | TRBD1 | CASSLANRGLETQYF | TGCGCCAGCAGCTTGGCGAACAGGGGGCTCGAGACCCAGTACTTC
TRBJ2-1 | TRBV4-3 | few | - | CASSQGSRAVGEQFF | TGCGCCAGCAGCCAAGGAAGTAGAGCCGTTGGTGAGCAGTTCTTC
TRBJ1-1 | TRBV29-1 | - | - | CSVGQVGAEAFF | TGCAGCGTTGGACAGGTTGGCGCTGAAGCTTTCTTT
TRBJ1-2 | TRBV25-1 | - | - | CASRPLGRYYGYTF | TGTGCCAGCAGGCCCCTGGGGCGATACTATGGCTACACCTTC